The 17 T cell receptor beta chains below come from one sample, sequenced in a study of T-cell reconstitution after alpha-beta-depleted transplantation in children. The library targeted TCRbeta and was prepared with unique molecular identifiers. TCRdb ran MiXCR on the PCR reads and lists one entry per CDR3 protein. The repertoire holds under 850,000 distinct CDR3 sequences, under 15% seen once, with 0.79% in the top ten. Specimen: PBMCs, collected before TCRalphabeta/CD19-depleted stem cell transplant. The receptors shown here come from a girl aged 2 to 10 with congenital amegakaryocytic thrombocytopenia, due to receive a stem cell transplant.

This clonotype was picked up a small number of times. V is TRBV7-3 and J is TRBJ1-1, with D perhaps TRBD1 (6 bases). The germline gives CDR1 SGHTA, CDR2 FQGTGA. The CDR3 sequence is 15 residues long. V shed 1 base and J shed 5 bases, with 14 bases lying between them. The CDR3 region has the DNA TGTGCCAGCAGCTTAAATGGGGGGCTGGGGACTGAAGCTTTCTTT. It codes for CASSLNGGLGTEAFF. The full variable domain, with the rest looked up from reference TRBV7-3 and TRBJ1-1, is GAGVSQTPSNKVTEKGKYVELRCDPISGHTALYWYRQSLGQGPEFLIYFQGTGAADDSGLPNDRFFAVRPEGSVSTLKIQRTERGDSAVYLCASSLNGGLGTEAFFGQGTRLTVV.

This clonotype was detected ten times or more. The genes are TRBV12-3 or TRBV12-4 and TRBJ2-3; TRBD2 matches at 11 bases. CDR3 size: 15 residues. J lost 2 bases, V lost 7 bases, and 5 bases had no gene match. For the CDR3, the DNA is TGTGCCAGCACCGCACTAGCGGGAGACACAGATACGCAGTATTTT. Translated, it gives CASTALAGDTDTQYF.

This clonotype showed up many times. The V and J genes are TRBV7-2 and TRBJ2-3; D is ambiguous. The CDR3 has 14 residues. V lost 5 bases to trimming and J lost 4 bases, with 13 bases between them. CDR1 is SGHTA, CDR2 FQGNSA, per germline. The CDR3 nucleotides read TGTGCCAGCAGCAGGTTATCTGGAGCAGATACGCAGTATTTT. This gives the protein CASSRLSGADTQYF.

The chain uses TRBV7-9 and TRBJ2-7; 8 bases match TRBD1. This CDR3 is built from 16 residues. From germline, CDR1 is SEHNR and CDR2 FQNEAQ (reference sequence). J lost 6 bases, V lost 5 bases, and 15 bases had no gene match. In nucleotides, the CDR3 is TGTGCCAGCAGCAGAGTTACTGACAGGGGAGTGGGCGAGCAGTACTTC. This sequence encodes CASSRVTDRGVGEQYF.

This clonotype was seen only a few times. The chain links TRBV18 to TRBJ1-1, with D tentatively TRBD1 (6 bases). Deletions cut 4 bases from V and 3 bases from J, with 15 bases between. CDR1 is KGHSH, CDR2 LQKENI, per germline. The CDR3 has 15 amino acids. The CDR3 coding sequence is TGTGCCAGCTCACTCGGACAGCCTCGATACACTGAAGCTTTCTTT. Translation gives CASSLGQPRYTEAFF.

This clonotype was counted between two and nine times. The chain couples TRBV3-1 to TRBJ2-7, with 8 positions matching TRBD2. The CDR3 is 15 residues long. In germline, CDR1 is LGHDT, CDR2 YNNKEL (reference sequence). Trimming removed 4 bases from V and 0 bases from J; junction bases left unmatched: 5. CDR3 residues: CASSPRLATSYEQYF. The CDR3 bases are TGTGCCAGCAGCCCCCGACTAGCGACCTCCTACGAGCAGTACTTC.

This clonotype was seen a few times. The genes are TRBV7-6 and TRBJ2-2; D unclear. With 1 base removed from V and 4 bases from J, the gap between germline ends came to 10 bases. Germline V lookup: CDR1 SGHVS, CDR2 FNYEAQ. The CDR3 is 15 residues long. This CDR3 is CASSLGSGITGELFF. Here the CDR3 DNA reads TGTGCCAGCAGCTTAGGGTCCGGAATCACCGGGGAGCTGTTTTTT.

A remark on this clonotype: This could be a read error, since a much larger clone is one nucleotide away. The chain employs TRBV4-1 and TRBJ1-2, with 8 bases that match TRBD1. This CDR3 has 14 residues. CDR1 is MGHRA and CDR2 is YSYEKL in the germline V gene. The CDR3 region is CASSQWTGIYGYPF. CDR3 in DNA: TGCGCCAGCAGCCAATGGACAGGGATTTATGGCTACCCCTTC.

The chain couples TRBV20-1 to TRBJ2-5, with 14 bases matching TRBD2. The junction had 1 base not matched to a gene; V was cut back by 1 base and J by 3 bases. Germline CDR1 and CDR2: DFQATT and SNEGSKA (reference sequence). This CDR3 comprises 15 residues. CDR3 residues: CSARVGLAGEETQYF. The CDR3 nucleotides read TGCAGTGCTAGAGTGGGACTAGCGGGGGAAGAGACCCAGTACTTC.

For this clonotype: This may be a read error: a much more frequent sequence differs by one nucleotide. V gene TRBV12-5 combines with J gene TRBJ2-1; no firm D call. The CDR3 length is 15 residues. Germline CDR1 reads LGHNT; CDR2 reads FRNRAP. V lost 6 bases and J lost 3, with 15 bases in between. The CDR3 protein is CASGPGWSFYNEQFF. Written as DNA, the CDR3 is TGTGCTAGTGGCCCCGGATGGAGCTTCTACAATGAGCAGTTCTTC. Looking up the rest from reference TRBV12-5 and TRBJ2-1 gives the full variable domain: DARVTQTPRHKVTEMGQEVTMRCQPILGHNTVFWYRQTMMQGLELLAYFRNRAPLDDSGMPKDRFSAEMPDATLATLKIQPSEPRDSAVYFCASGPGWSFYNEQFFGPGTRLTVL.

At least ten counts were recorded for this clonotype. The chain carries TRBV10-2 and TRBJ2-1, with D perhaps TRBD1 (6 bases). The V gene lost 6 bases and the J gene lost 7 bases, with 13 bases spanning the gap. CDR3 length: 13 residues. The germline CDR1 and CDR2 sequences are WSHSY and SAAADI. CDR3 in amino acids: CASRSWGLNEQFF. Written as DNA, the CDR3 is TGCGCCAGCAGATCGTGGGGGCTTAATGAGCAGTTCTTC.

In this sample, this clonotype turned up many times. J is TRBJ1-5 and V is TRBV5-1; TRBD1 is a possible D gene (5 bases). Trimming pared 1 base from V and 6 bases from J, leaving 17 bases between. Germline V gene lookup returns CDR1 SGHRS and CDR2 YFSETQ. The CDR3 is 16 residues long. CDR3 DNA sequence: TGCGCCAGCAGCTTGTCCCCAGGGAGGGAGGGTCAGCCCCAGCATTTT. It codes for CASSLSPGREGQPQHF.

This clonotype was counted between two and nine times. The chain employs TRBV5-6 and TRBJ2-7, with D possibly matching TRBD2 (6 bases). The V gene lost 6 bases and the J gene lost 3 bases, with 16 bases spanning the gap. Looked up from germline, CDR1 is SGHDT and CDR2 is YYEEEE. CDR3 size: 14 residues. In DNA, the CDR3 is TGTGCCAGCATTAAATGGGGTAGCGGCTACGAGCAGTACTTC. Protein sequence: CASIKWGSGYEQYF.

The CDR3 DNA is TGTGCCAGCAGTTTAGGGCGAGGGAGATGGGTCAATGAGCAGTTCTTC. Protein sequence: CASSLGRGRWVNEQFF. This sequence joins TRBV12-3 or TRBV12-4 and TRBJ2-1; a possible D gene is TRBD2 (5 bases). V was clipped by 1 base and J by 6 bases, with 16 bases between them. The CDR3 loop spans 16 amino acids.

The sample holds many counts of this clonotype. The rearrangement uses TRBV27 and TRBJ2-2; D gene uncertain. The CDR3 extends over 15 amino acids. Trimming left V 2 bases short and J 6 bases short, with 13 bases between. Germline CDR1 MNHEY, CDR2 SMNVEV (reference sequence). As DNA, the CDR3 is TGTGCCAGCAGTTTAAGGCAGGAAGTTTCCGGGGAGCTGTTTTTT. This translates into CASSLRQEVSGELFF.

This clonotype was counted at least ten times. The V and J genes are TRBV5-5 and TRBJ2-7; no reliable D call. This CDR3 region has 14 residues. V shed 0 bases and J shed 7 bases, with 14 bases lying between them. Germline V gives CDR1 SGHKS, CDR2 YYEKEE (reference sequence). DNA of the CDR3: TGTGCCAGCAGCTTGGACAGCCCCTCGTGGGAGCAGTACTTC. It specifies CASSLDSPSWEQYF.

This clonotype occurred many times. The V gene is TRBV20-1, the J gene TRBJ2-1, with 7 bases matching TRBD2. V dropped 1 base and J dropped 9; count of bases not matched to a gene: 12. The CDR3 runs to 15 residues. Germline V lookup: CDR1 DFQATT, CDR2 SNEGSKA (reference sequence). The DNA for the CDR3 is TGCAGTGCTAGAGTGGCGGGAGTGAGGGAAGGTGAGCAGTTCTTC. Its translation: CSARVAGVREGEQFF.